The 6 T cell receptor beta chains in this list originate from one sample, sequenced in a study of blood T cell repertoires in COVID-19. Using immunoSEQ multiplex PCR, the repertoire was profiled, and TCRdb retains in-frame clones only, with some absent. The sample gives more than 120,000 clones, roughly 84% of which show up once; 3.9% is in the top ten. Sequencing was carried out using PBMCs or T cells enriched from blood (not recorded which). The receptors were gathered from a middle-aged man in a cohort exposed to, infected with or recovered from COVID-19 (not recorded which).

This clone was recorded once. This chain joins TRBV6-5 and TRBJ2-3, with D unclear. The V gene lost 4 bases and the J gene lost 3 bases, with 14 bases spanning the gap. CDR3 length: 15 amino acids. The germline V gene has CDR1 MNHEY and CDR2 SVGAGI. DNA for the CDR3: TGTGCCAGCAGTTTAACTACCCTACTGACAGATACGCAGTATTTT. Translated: CASSLTTLLTDTQYF.

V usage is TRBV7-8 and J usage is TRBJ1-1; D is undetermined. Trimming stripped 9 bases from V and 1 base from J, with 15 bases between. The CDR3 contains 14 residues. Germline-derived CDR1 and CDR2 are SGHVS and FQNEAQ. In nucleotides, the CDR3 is TGTGCCAGTCTGGCAGGCAGGTCGAACACTGAAGCTTTCTTT. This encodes CASLAGRSNTEAFF.

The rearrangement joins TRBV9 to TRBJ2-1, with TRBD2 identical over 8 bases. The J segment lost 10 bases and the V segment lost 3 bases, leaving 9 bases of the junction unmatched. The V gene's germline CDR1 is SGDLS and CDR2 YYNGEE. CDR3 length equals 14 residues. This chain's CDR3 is CASSARLAWGEQFF. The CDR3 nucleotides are TGTGCCAGCAGCGCCCGACTAGCGTGGGGGGAGCAGTTCTTC.

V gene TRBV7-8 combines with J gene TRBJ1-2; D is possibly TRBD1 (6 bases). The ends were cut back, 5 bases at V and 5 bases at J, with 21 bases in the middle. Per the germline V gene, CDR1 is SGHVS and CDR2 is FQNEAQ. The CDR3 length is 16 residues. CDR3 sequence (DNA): TGTGCCAGCAGCGCCGAGGGATGGGCAGGGGATTATGGCTACACCTTC. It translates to CASSAEGWAGDYGYTF.

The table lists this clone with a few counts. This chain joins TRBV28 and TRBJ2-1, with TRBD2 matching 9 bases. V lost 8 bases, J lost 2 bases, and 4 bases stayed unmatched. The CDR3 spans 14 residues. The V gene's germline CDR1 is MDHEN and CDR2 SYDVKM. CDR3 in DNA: TGTGCCAGCCGCGGGACTAGCACCTACAATGAGCAGTTCTTC. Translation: CASRGTSTYNEQFF.

The CDR3 is CASSFGTGMHEQYF. CDR3 nucleotides: TGTGCCAGCAGCTTCGGGACAGGGATGCACGAGCAGTACTTC. The chain uses TRBV5-6 and TRBJ2-7; 9 nucleotides match TRBD1. This CDR3 region has 14 residues. Trimming cost V 2 bases and J 5 bases; bases outside gene matches: 5. Germline V gene data show CDR1 as SGHDT and CDR2 as YYEEEE.